A selection of T cell receptor beta chains follows, all from one sample in a study of blood T cell repertoires in COVID-19. Repertoires were generated with immunoSEQ multiplex PCR, while TCRdb's copy carries only in-frame clones and drops some. The repertoire has 350,000 to 400,000 clones, 87% of them found once; the top ten carry 3%. Sequencing was carried out using PBMCs or T cells enriched from blood (not recorded which). The receptors were gathered from a woman aged 25 to 39 who had recovered from COVID-19. The CDR3 runs from the conserved cysteine through the conserved F or W.

J: TRBJ1-1; V: TRBV30; CDR3: CAWSERGWTEAFF
J: TRBJ2-1; V: TRBV12-5; CDR3: CASGPSLGQGVNEQFF
J: TRBJ1-3; V: TRBV20-1; CDR3: CSASGGSGNTIYF
J: TRBJ1-6; V: TRBV9; CDR3: CASSTGTDNSPLHF
J: TRBJ2-7; V: TRBV3-1/TRBV3-2; CDR3: CASSQDSSGTTYEQYF
J: TRBJ2-1; V: TRBV3-1/TRBV3-2; CDR3: CASSQDYSVGLAGGDEQFF
J: TRBJ1-1; V: TRBV29-1; CDR3: CSAGTGIGTEAFF
J: TRBJ2-3; V: TRBV7-3; CDR3: CASSLRWAGSRTDTQYF
J: TRBJ1-1; V: TRBV12-3/TRBV12-4; CDR3: CASSLERGAEAFF
J: TRBJ1-1; V: TRBV15; CDR3: CATGGTGESETEAFF
J: TRBJ1-5; V: TRBV9; CDR3: CASSVGSGSNQPQHF
J: TRBJ2-5; V: TRBV27; CDR3: CASSLGARHETQYF
J: TRBJ1-1; V: TRBV19; CDR3: CASSIDPGVNTEAFF
J: TRBJ1-1; V: TRBV19; CDR3: CASSSPRRGDTEAFF
J: TRBJ1-5; V: TRBV6-5; CDR3: CASSPRQGNQPQHF
J: TRBJ2-3; V: TRBV9; CDR3: CASSVLGGDRTDTQYF
J: TRBJ1-6; V: TRBV14; CDR3: CASSQAPTGYSPLHF
J: TRBJ2-3; V: TRBV2; CDR3: CASIQITDTQYF
J: TRBJ2-7; V: TRBV6-6; CDR3: CASSYLETELYF
J: TRBJ2-2; V: TRBV9; CDR3: CASSVGTGGTGELFF
J: TRBJ1-3; V: TRBV7-8; CDR3: CASSLTAGAGNTIYF
J: TRBJ2-7; V: TRBV28; CDR3: CASSLGTVGSYEQYF
J: TRBJ2-1; V: TRBV27; CDR3: CASSTPGTSGNNEQFF
J: TRBJ2-1; V: TRBV5-1; CDR3: CASSFRLAGAYNEQFF
J: TRBJ2-1; V: TRBV5-6; CDR3: CASSTRRGAYNEQFF
J: TRBJ2-3; V: TRBV4-1; CDR3: CASSQILPGLRTDTQYF
J: TRBJ2-7; V: TRBV5-1; CDR3: CASRTGTSQYEQYF
J: TRBJ1-1; V: TRBV5-4; CDR3: CASNLGGGNTEAFF
J: TRBJ2-6; V: TRBV6-4; CDR3: CASSSSGLSGANVLTF
J: TRBJ2-7; V: TRBV6-2/TRBV6-3; CDR3: CASSYNRIYEQYF
J: TRBJ1-2; V: TRBV4-1; CDR3: CASSQVGTGRGYTF
J: TRBJ2-7; V: TRBV6-5; CDR3: CASSRTDQDEQYF
J: TRBJ2-3; V: TRBV27; CDR3: CASSLVAGGSYTQYF
J: TRBJ1-1; V: TRBV30; CDR3: CAWTEGAVIPGTEAFF
J: TRBJ2-3; V: TRBV7-9; CDR3: CASSPRLAGVHPDTQYF
J: TRBJ1-2; V: TRBV7-8; CDR3: CASSLVDRGAYYGYTF
J: TRBJ2-7; V: TRBV7-9; CDR3: CASSRTTSGRAYEQYF
J: TRBJ2-1; V: TRBV2; CDR3: CASSDRRGRSTYNEQFF
J: TRBJ1-5; V: TRBV29-1; CDR3: CSVMLDRSNQPQHF
J: TRBJ2-7; V: TRBV6-5; CDR3: CASSYADTAYEQYF
J: TRBJ2-1; V: TRBV6-5; CDR3: CASSQGLAGGGEQFF
J: TRBJ1-3; V: TRBV4-1; CDR3: CASSQTATGTLGNTIYF
J: TRBJ2-1; V: TRBV9; CDR3: CASRDRVGNEQFF
J: TRBJ1-4; V: TRBV12-3/TRBV12-4; CDR3: CASRPGTGGKLFF
J: TRBJ2-7; V: TRBV18; CDR3: CASSPMIGDEQYF
J: TRBJ2-7; V: TRBV7-2; CDR3: CASSLSMAGDGEQYF
J: TRBJ1-1; V: TRBV3-1/TRBV3-2; CDR3: CASSPGTATEAFF
J: TRBJ2-2; V: TRBV11-2; CDR3: CASSSIRLAEHTGELFF
J: TRBJ2-7; V: TRBV5-4; CDR3: CASSLDRGRYEQYF
J: TRBJ2-2; V: TRBV6-5; CDR3: CASSRVRALGELFF
J: TRBJ1-2; V: TRBV6-2/TRBV6-3; CDR3: CASSSVDGYDYGYTF
J: TRBJ2-7; V: TRBV12-3/TRBV12-4; CDR3: CASRFTYEQYF